Listed here are 24 T cell receptor beta chains from one sample, sequenced in a study of blood T cell repertoires in COVID-19. TCRdb's copy holds only in-frame clones and misses some; the assay was immunoSEQ multiplex PCR. The sample holds some 200,000 clones, approximately 84% seen once. Sample: peripheral blood. These receptor sequences come from a woman in her sixties or seventies with acute or convalescent COVID-19.

The genes are TRBV19 and TRBJ1-5; 9 bases are a match to TRBD1. CDR3 length: 15 residues. Unmatched junction bases numbered 7, after V lost 7 bases and J lost 3 bases. Germline CDR1 reads LNHDA; CDR2 reads SQIVND (reference sequence). CDR3 residues: CASTGTGTPNQPQHF. Written as DNA, the CDR3 is TGTGCCAGTACTGGGACAGGGACCCCCAATCAGCCCCAGCATTTT.

This clone has just one count. Since a far larger clone is one base different, this is likely a read error. The chain uses TRBV3-1 (or the pseudogene TRBV3-2) and TRBJ1-2; 9 bases match TRBD1. Germline V gene lookup returns CDR1 LGHDT and CDR2 YNNKEL (reference sequence). V gave up 4 bases and J gave up 2 bases; unmatched junction bases: 5. This CDR3 has 15 residues. The CDR3 nucleotides read TGTGCCAGCAGCCCTACCGGGACAGGGAACTATGGCTACACCTTC. The encoded protein is CASSPTGTGNYGYTF.

The sample holds a few counts of this clone. J is TRBJ1-2 and V is TRBV5-6; maybe TRBD1 (5 bases). V was cut by 6 bases and J by 7 bases, with 19 bases left in between. The CDR3 is 14 residues long. CDR1 and CDR2 (germline): SGHDT, YYEEEE. The CDR3 region has the DNA TGTGCCAGCATAAGAGGAGGGGATAGCTCTGGCTACACCTTC. Protein sequence: CASIRGGDSSGYTF. The full variable domain, with the rest looked up from reference TRBV5-6 and TRBJ1-2, is DAGVTQSPTHLIKTRGQQVTLRCSPKSGHDTVSWYQQALGQGPQFIFQYYEEEERQRGNFPDRFSGHQFPNYSSELNVNALLLGDSALYLCASIRGGDSSGYTFGSGTRLTVV.

V usage is TRBV5-5 and J usage is TRBJ2-1; 8 bases fit TRBD1. V lost 2 bases to trimming and J lost 3 bases; unmatched junction nucleotides: 7. Germline CDR1 SGHKS, CDR2 YYEKEE (reference sequence). The CDR3 has 16 amino acids. Here the CDR3 reads CASSFTGTGLYNEQFF. Written as DNA, the CDR3 is TGTGCCAGCAGCTTTACCGGGACAGGACTCTACAATGAGCAGTTCTTC.

The gene calls are TRBV9 and TRBJ1-3; TRBD1 agrees at 9 bases. CDR1 is SGDLS, CDR2 YYNGEE, per germline. V lost 4 bases and J lost 4; bases outside the gene matches: 6. The CDR3 runs 15 residues. CDR3 protein: CASSFRTGAGNTIYF. CDR3 DNA: TGTGCCAGCAGCTTCCGGACAGGGGCGGGAAACACCATATATTTT.

The chain has TRBV21-1 and TRBJ1-2; TRBD1, the D gene given by the table, was not confirmed from the DNA. TRBV21-1 is a pseudogene. The CDR3 spans 15 residues. CDR3 DNA: TGTGCCAGCAGTTACAGGGGCAGGCGGAACTATGGCTACACCTTC. Its translation: CASSYRGRRNYGYTF.

The V and J genes are TRBV29-1 and TRBJ2-2; 13 bases agree with TRBD2. The CDR3 length is 13 residues. Losses at the gene ends were 5 bases for V and 6 bases for J; bases not matched to a gene: 0. Germline CDR1 is SQVTM and CDR2 is ANQGSEA. The CDR3 DNA reads as TGCAGCGTTACTAGCGGGGGGGCCGGGGAGCTGTTTTTT. Amino acids: CSVTSGGAGELFF.

The chain combines TRBV18 with TRBJ1-1; 9 nucleotides line up with TRBD1. Per germline, CDR1 KGHSH and CDR2 LQKENI. CDR3 length: 14 amino acids. V lost 4 bases, J lost 7 bases, and 7 bases stayed unmatched. CDR3 sequence reads: CASSRTGGAGEAFF. The CDR3 region has the DNA TGTGCCAGCTCACGCACAGGGGGCGCCGGTGAAGCTTTCTTT.

The chain has TRBV7-9 and TRBJ1-1; possible D gene TRBD1, 5 bases. Trimming shortened V by 4 bases and J by 4 bases, and 7 bases separated the two germline ends. The CDR3 totals 12 residues. CDR1 and CDR2 (germline): SEHNR, FQNEAQ (reference sequence). CDR3 sequence: CASSSQGTEAFF. CDR3 in DNA: TGTGCCAGCAGCTCCCAGGGCACTGAAGCTTTCTTT.

The chain employs TRBV28 and TRBJ1-4; D possibly corresponds to TRBD1 (6 bases). The V and J ends lost 6 bases and 4 bases respectively, with 9 bases between them. Germline V gives CDR1 MDHEN, CDR2 SYDVKM. The CDR3 has 13 amino acids. The CDR3: CASSLQGNEKLFF. CDR3 DNA sequence: TGTGCCAGCAGCTTACAGGGTAATGAAAAACTGTTTTTT.

This CDR3 reads CASSFREGRTEAFF. CDR3 nucleotides: TGTGCCAGCAGTTTTCGGGAGGGGCGCACTGAAGCTTTCTTT. The rearrangement joins TRBV6-2 or TRBV6-3 to TRBJ1-1, with D perhaps matching TRBD1 (5 bases). The CDR3 is 14 residues long. Germline CDR1 and CDR2: MNHEY and SVGEGT. Trimming took off 4 bases at V and 4 bases at J, with 13 bases between the two ends.

This sequence joins TRBV2 and TRBJ1-1; the D gene is possibly TRBD1 (6 bases). V lost 5 bases to trimming and J lost 1 base, with 20 bases between them. Per germline, CDR1 SNHLY and CDR2 FYNNEI. This CDR3 spans 17 amino acids. The CDR3 nucleotides are TGTGCCAGCAGTCTCACCGGGACAAAGGGACCGAACACTGAAGCTTTCTTT. It codes for CASSLTGTKGPNTEAFF.

The V and J genes are TRBV5-4 and TRBJ2-2, with 8 bases that match TRBD1. Germline CDR1 and CDR2: SGHNT and YYREEE (reference sequence). J was trimmed by 5 bases and V by 5 bases; bases with no gene match: 11. The CDR3 runs to 16 residues. CDR3 region: CASRGAGQALTGELFF. CDR3 nucleotides: TGTGCCAGCAGGGGTGCGGGACAGGCCTTAACCGGGGAGCTGTTTTTT.

This chain connects TRBV10-1 to TRBJ2-7, with D uncertain. Germline-derived CDR1 and CDR2 are WNHNN and SYGVQD (reference sequence). The V gene lost 3 bases and the J gene lost 6 bases, with 15 bases spanning the gap. The length of the CDR3 is 14 residues. This CDR3 is CASSDLGSEVEQYF. In nucleotides, the CDR3 is TGCGCCAGCAGTGATCTAGGTTCTGAAGTCGAGCAGTACTTC.

The CDR3 coding sequence is TGCAGTGCTAGTGCGGGACAGGGGGCGAACACTGAAGCTTTCTTT. Protein product: CSASAGQGANTEAFF. This rearrangement joins TRBV20-1 to TRBJ1-1; 12 nucleotides agree with TRBD1. Germline CDR1 reads DFQATT; CDR2 reads SNEGSKA (reference sequence). J lost 1 base, V lost 3 bases, and 3 bases had no gene match. The length of the CDR3 is 15 residues.

The chain carries TRBV5-4 and TRBJ2-1; 8 bases fit TRBD2. Trimming took 4 bases from V and 4 from J; bases not matched to a gene: 10. The CDR3 contains 16 residues. CDR1 SGHNT and CDR2 YYREEE come from the germline V gene (reference sequence). This chain's CDR3 is CASSNGGARSYNEQFF. For the CDR3, the DNA is TGTGCCAGCAGCAACGGGGGGGCCAGGTCATACAATGAGCAGTTCTTC.

This sequence joins TRBV5-1 and TRBJ2-7; 10 bases align to TRBD1. CDR3 length equals 15 residues. From germline, CDR1 is SGHRS and CDR2 YFSETQ. The V and J ends lost 3 bases and 5 bases, in that order; junction bases with no gene match: 8. CDR3 protein: CASSSTGTGVDEQYF. As DNA, the CDR3 is TGCGCCAGCAGCTCTACCGGGACAGGGGTAGACGAGCAGTACTTC.

J is TRBJ2-3 and V is TRBV7-3; D not certain. Looked up from germline, CDR1 is SGHTA and CDR2 is FQGTGA. V was shortened by 0 bases and J by 6 bases, with 7 bases between the two germline ends. The CDR3 has 13 amino acids. CDR3 DNA: TGTGCCAGCAGCTTAACCCGGGTGGATACGCAGTATTTT. It codes for CASSLTRVDTQYF.

This chain connects TRBV30 to TRBJ1-2; D is ambiguous. CDR3 length equals 13 residues. Germline V gives CDR1 GTSNPN, CDR2 SVGIG (reference sequence). The V and J ends lost 4 bases and 8 bases respectively, with 17 bases between them. CDR3 in amino acids: CAWNKQAGGGYTF. DNA of the CDR3: TGTGCCTGGAATAAGCAGGCGGGAGGGGGCTACACCTTC.

The rearrangement uses TRBV20-1 and TRBJ1-1, with D hard to call. Germline assignment: CDR1 DFQATT and CDR2 SNEGSKA (reference sequence). Trimming removed 7 bases from V and 1 base from J, with 7 bases in between. CDR3 length: 11 residues. Written as DNA, the CDR3 is TGCAGTGTAGGGAGGAACACTGAAGCTTTCTTT. It is translated as CSVGRNTEAFF.

This sequence joins TRBV7-2 and TRBJ2-7; D might be TRBD1 (6 bases). V was trimmed by 5 bases and J by 5 bases, leaving 13 bases between them. The CDR3 totals 13 residues. In germline, CDR1 is SGHTA, CDR2 FQGNSA. The CDR3 DNA sequence: TGTGCCAGCAGCCCGGGACCAGGGGACGAGCAGTACTTC. Its protein product is CASSPGPGDEQYF.

This clone has only a few counts. The chain has TRBV10-3 and TRBJ1-2; D is unclear. Trimming removed 2 bases at V and 6 bases at J, with 4 bases between. The CDR3 runs 11 residues. CDR1 is ENHRY and CDR2 is SYGVKD in the germline V gene. As DNA, the CDR3 is TGTGCCATCAGTGAGGCGAATGGCTACACCTTC. This encodes CAISEANGYTF.

V usage is TRBV4-2 and J usage is TRBJ1-2; TRBD1 matches at 9 bases. Germline loops: CDR1 LGHNA, CDR2 YNFKEQ. The CDR3 loop spans 15 amino acids. Trimming at V came to 4 bases and at J to 6 bases, leaving 9 bases not matched to a gene. CDR3 sequence: CASSPRGQGFNGYTF. The DNA of the CDR3 is TGTGCCAGCAGCCCCCGGGGACAGGGATTTAATGGCTACACCTTC.

The rearrangement links TRBV2 to TRBJ1-5; D not resolved. The germline gives CDR1 SNHLY, CDR2 FYNNEI. The CDR3 spans 15 residues. V was cut by 7 bases and J by 3 bases, with 16 bases left in between. The CDR3 loop is CASTNDGQLNQPQHF. DNA for the CDR3: TGTGCCAGCACAAACGATGGGCAGCTCAATCAGCCCCAGCATTTT.